A single sample is the source of the 15 T cell receptor beta chains below, sequenced in a study of PD-1 blockade in classical Hodgkin lymphoma. Measured with immunoSEQ multiplex PCR; TCRdb has only the in-frame clones, and not every one. The data hold about 98,000 clones, with 80% to 95% observed a single time. Every single patient, without exception, relapsed after autologous stem cell transplantation, and brentuximab vedotin exposure varied. The sample in question was peripheral blood mononuclear cells (PBMCs), obtained at baseline. These receptors were obtained from a human donor with classical Hodgkin lymphoma.

The chain is built from TRBV5-1 and TRBJ2-5; D perhaps matches TRBD2 (6 bases). CDR3 length: 14 amino acids. Germline CDR1 is SGHRS and CDR2 is YFSETQ. Trimming pared 4 bases from V and 3 bases from J, leaving 13 bases between. DNA for the CDR3: TGCGCCAGCAGCCGGGGGAGTCCAGAAGAGACCCAGTACTTC. It yields the protein CASSRGSPEETQYF.

This chain joins TRBV7-3 and TRBJ1-3, with a weak D call TRBD1 (6 bases). This CDR3 is built from 16 residues. CDR1 is SGHTA, CDR2 FQGTGA, per germline. V was cut by 2 bases and J by 0 bases, with 11 bases left in between. The CDR3 protein is CASSLLPGASGNTIYF. CDR3 nucleotides: TGTGCCAGCAGCTTACTCCCGGGGGCCTCTGGAAACACCATATATTTT.

The chain recombines TRBV19 with TRBJ2-3; unclear D gene. The V and J ends lost 3 bases and 0 bases respectively, with 10 bases between them. This CDR3 comprises 15 residues. In germline, CDR1 is LNHDA, CDR2 SQIVND (reference sequence). This CDR3 is CASSMAASSTDTQYF. The CDR3 bases are TGTGCCAGTAGTATGGCTGCTTCTAGCACAGATACGCAGTATTTT.

This chain joins TRBV19 and TRBJ1-1, with 7 bases aligning to TRBD1. The CDR3 length is 15 residues. V dropped 1 base and J dropped 3; count of bases not matched to a gene: 5. Germline lookup yields CDR1 LNHDA and CDR2 SQIVND (reference sequence). The DNA for the CDR3 is TGTGCCAGTAGTATAGGACAGGGTAGCCACACTGAAGCTTTCTTT. This sequence encodes CASSIGQGSHTEAFF.

The V and J genes are TRBV11-2 and TRBJ2-2; D possibly corresponds to TRBD1 (5 bases). CDR3 length: 15 amino acids. Germline values: CDR1 SGHAT, CDR2 FQNNGV. The V gene lost 1 base and the J gene lost 2 bases, with 8 bases spanning the gap. CDR3 residues: CASSLGTLNTGELFF. CDR3 nucleotide sequence: TGTGCCAGCAGCTTAGGGACACTAAACACCGGGGAGCTGTTTTTT.

The gene calls are TRBV1 and TRBJ1-5; whether TRBD1, the table's D call, matches the DNA was not checked. TRBV1 is shown as a pseudogene. The CDR3 is 18 amino acids. Here the CDR3 DNA reads TGCACCAGCAGCCAAGATAGGGGACAGGGTTCGAGGGATCAGCCCCAGCATTTT. Protein sequence: CTSSQDRGQGSRDQPQHF.

V is TRBV7-9 and J is TRBJ2-3, with 8 bases fitting TRBD1. The germline V gene has CDR1 SEHNR and CDR2 FQNEAQ (reference sequence). The CDR3 consists of 18 residues. V lost 6 bases, J lost 2 bases, and 16 bases stayed unmatched. CDR3 protein: CASRNNVRGREPTDTQYF. In DNA, the CDR3 is TGTGCCAGCAGAAATAACGTCAGGGGGCGCGAACCCACAGATACGCAGTATTTT.

With respect to this clone: The junction departs from the called germline gene at one end, perhaps through a read error. The chain has TRBV7-7 and TRBJ2-7, with D possibly TRBD2 on 5 matching bases. This CDR3 is 15 amino acids long. Germline V gives CDR1 SSHAT, CDR2 FNYEAQ (reference sequence). This chain's CDR3 is CASSIPRELAYEQYF. CDR3 DNA: TGTGCTAGCAGCATCCCTCGGGAACTTGCCTACGAGCAGTACTTC.

This rearrangement joins TRBV6-5 to TRBJ2-2; the D gene is possibly TRBD2 (5 bases). Germline values: CDR1 MNHEY, CDR2 SVGAGI. CDR3 size: 15 residues. V was trimmed by 4 bases and J by 4 bases, leaving 13 bases between them. CDR3 sequence reads: CASSLDGRGTGELFF. As DNA, the CDR3 is TGTGCCAGCAGTTTGGACGGTCGGGGCACCGGGGAGCTGTTTTTT.

The genes are TRBV28 and TRBJ2-7; 7 bases align to TRBD1. This CDR3 has 15 residues. The trim removed 6 bases at V and 2 bases at J, leaving 10 bases unmatched. Germline V gene lookup returns CDR1 MDHEN and CDR2 SYDVKM. DNA of the CDR3: TGTGCCAGCAGGCTAATGACAGGGTTGCCCTACGAGCAGTACTTC. The encoded protein is CASRLMTGLPYEQYF.

The chain recombines TRBV13 with TRBJ2-7, with D unresolved. Germline assignment: CDR1 PRHDT and CDR2 FYEKMQ (reference sequence). The CDR3 covers 17 residues. V was pared by 4 bases and J by 4 bases, with 23 bases between. CDR3 region: CASSSLPPSGGVYEQYF. The CDR3 nucleotides read TGTGCCAGCAGCTCCCTCCCCCCGTCGGGCGGCGTGTACGAGCAGTACTTC.

This clone was counted between two and nine times. DNA for the CDR3: TGCGCCAGCAGCTGGGGACAGGGCACTGAAGCTTTCTTT. Amino acid sequence: CASSWGQGTEAFF. This chain connects TRBV5-1 to TRBJ1-1; TRBD1 agrees at 9 bases. CDR1 SGHRS and CDR2 YFSETQ come from the germline V gene. V shed 3 bases, J shed 4 bases, and the junction held 1 base outside the gene matches. The CDR3 has 13 amino acids. Based on the CDR3 plus reference TRBV5-1 and TRBJ1-1, the full variable domain is KAGVTQTPRYLIKTRGQQVTLSCSPISGHRSVSWYQQTPGQGLQFLFEYFSETQRNKGNFPGRFSGRQFSNSRSEMNVSTLELGDSALYLCASSWGQGTEAFFGQGTRLTVV.

The rearrangement uses TRBV19 and TRBJ1-2; D is unresolved. CDR3 size: 14 residues. The germline V gene has CDR1 LNHDA and CDR2 SQIVND (reference sequence). V lost 0 bases to trimming and J lost 8 bases, with 13 bases between them. The CDR3 bases are TGTGCCAGTAGTATAGATGGTCCAGACGACGGCTACACCTTC. It translates to CASSIDGPDDGYTF. The full variable domain, rest sourced from reference TRBV19 and TRBJ1-2, is DGGITQSPKYLFRKEGQNVTLSCEQNLNHDAMYWYRQDPGQGLRLIYYSQIVNDFQKGDIAEGYSVSREKKESFPLTVTSAQKNPTAFYLCASSIDGPDDGYTFGSGTRLTVV.

The V call is TRBV5-3, the J call TRBJ1-2; 10 nucleotides line up with TRBD1. TRBV5-3 is an open reading frame whose function is uncertain. Germline trimming cut 1 base from V and 8 bases from J; bases unmatched to any gene: 23. This CDR3 comprises 20 residues. The CDR3 is CARSLFHFPGPGQGCWGYTF. In nucleotides, the CDR3 is TGTGCCAGAAGCTTGTTTCATTTTCCGGGCCCGGGACAGGGGTGTTGGGGCTACACCTTC.

This sequence joins TRBV5-4 and TRBJ2-5; 8 bases map to TRBD1. The CDR3 length is 16 residues. V shed 4 bases, J shed 5 bases, and the junction held 13 bases outside the gene matches. CDR1 is SGHNT, CDR2 YYREEE, per germline (reference sequence). For the CDR3, the DNA is TGTGCCAGCAGCGAGGGGGGTACAGGGGGACGGGAGACCCAGTACTTC. The encoded protein is CASSEGGTGGRETQYF.